This record concerns one T cell receptor beta chain sequence. Its antigen is currently not known. Base qualities are not provided; no much larger clone lies one nucleotide away. Patients with ophthalmopathy had moderately to severely active disease, with a Clinical Activity Score of 3 or more, a NOSPECS grade of 4 or more, and a disease duration of less than 3 months. Patients were excluded if they had other autoimmune diseases, uncontrolled infections, pregnancy or lactation. Clinical symptoms, serum thyroxine, TRAb, thyroid ultrasound and orbital computed tomography were used for diagnosis. PBMCs were isolated from about 9 ml of fresh peripheral blood by Ficoll-Paque density gradient centrifugation. Trizol reagent was used to extract the total RNA, and its quality was then checked on an Agilent 2100 Bioanalyzer. The sample originates from a study of Graves' ophthalmopathy and Graves' hyperthyroidism (dated 2018 in TCRdb). Background for the entire study: Peripheral blood samples were taken at the time of initial diagnosis, before any treatment was given. To tell Graves' ophthalmopathy apart from Graves' hyperthyroidism, and to predict which patients would progress to ophthalmopathy, the study relied on TCR beta repertoire signatures. In total, approximately 140 blood samples were TCR-sequenced: roughly 45 ophthalmopathy, some 75 hyperthyroidism and approximately 17 hyperthyroidism-to-ophthalmopathy patients. A discovery set of 95 to 100 patients (about 45 ophthalmopathy, some 58 stable hyperthyroidism) was enrolled to explore V-J signatures distinguishing ophthalmopathy from hyperthyroidism. The independent validation cohort included 18 hyperthyroidism patients plus 17 patients who later progressed from hyperthyroidism to ophthalmopathy. In roughly six hyperthyroidism patients, the T-cell repertoire of thyroid tissue was compared with the T-cell repertoire of blood. Following sampling, methimazole starting at 30 mg daily was administered to hyperthyroidism patients, and high-dose intravenous methylprednisolone was administered to ophthalmopathy patients. The roughly 100 discovery patients were randomly divided into training and test sets at a 7:3 ratio. The research as a whole found: Sample size was not predetermined statistically, and investigators were not blinded to group allocation. In cross-validation, the 13-signature model distinguished ophthalmopathy from stable hyperthyroidism with 85% to 90% sensitivity and around 81% specificity, and in the test set the corresponding values were roughly 80% and 76%. Most of the expanded thyroid clonotypes with a frequency above 0.001 were also detected in blood, and it was suggested that the thyroid immune response may be reflected by blood repertoires. In validation, the model predicted ophthalmopathy progression with about 70% sensitivity and roughly 72% specificity; some twelve predicted patients were CT-confirmed with GO in a median of approximately 6.5 months.

The CDR3 runs 13 residues from the cysteine to the phenylalanine. CDR3 DNA only is kept here, 39 bases in frame from base 1. V and J are truncated by 4 bases and 4 bases respectively, leaving an intervening sequence of 13 bases. The germline V gene sets CDR1 to SQVTM and CDR2 to ANQGSEA. TCR beta CDR3 regions were amplified from RNA transcripts for repertoire sequencing. A first-round RT-PCR used HTBI primers with the Qiagen OneStep RT-PCR kit, followed by a second-round multiplex PCR, size selection and purification. Sequencing of the libraries was carried out on an Illumina HiSeq2000 in paired-end mode with 100 bp reads. Per the authors' processing: SOAPnuke was used to process the reads, throwing out any read that had adapters, had uncalled bases, had a mean Phred below 15, or lacked an exact constant-primer or identifier match. High-quality paired reads were merged with COPE v1.2.5. Each unique nucleotide sequence was defined as a clonotype, and clonotypes were aligned to IMGT TRB V, D and J references with MiTCR v1.1. The analysis was limited to V-J combinations with a frequency above 0.0001, which together covered 99.2% of repertoires. A TCR clonal expansion and chaos score per V-J combination was defined as the ratio of F50 clonal expansion to chaos observed in the TCRdist matrix. Welch's t-statistics and random forest were used to narrow the features down to over ten V-J combinations, which were then fed into a naive Bayes classifier. The similarity between thyroid and blood repertoires was quantified using the Morisita-Horn index. TCRdb reran the public reads through fastp at Q25 and MiXCR, keeping productive beta chains. For every CDR3 protein sequence, its rows merge into one entry that carries the most common genes and DNA. The V and J calls were not made by the authors but by TCRdb's processing. The sample data list about 220,000 distinct CDR3 sequences, and 20% to 25% of these were observed just once. The ten top clones hold about 46% of the sample.

The V and J genes are TRBV29-1 and TRBJ1-1; the D segment cannot be called with confidence. This clonotype was obtained from a woman in her forties or fifties with Graves' ophthalmopathy. Donor details come from another sample of the same person, matched by shared clones. Sequencing was performed on peripheral blood. The DNA sequence follows: TGCAGCGTTGTTAATAACTTGAGCACTGAAGCTTTCTTT. This yields the protein CSVVNNLSTEAFF.